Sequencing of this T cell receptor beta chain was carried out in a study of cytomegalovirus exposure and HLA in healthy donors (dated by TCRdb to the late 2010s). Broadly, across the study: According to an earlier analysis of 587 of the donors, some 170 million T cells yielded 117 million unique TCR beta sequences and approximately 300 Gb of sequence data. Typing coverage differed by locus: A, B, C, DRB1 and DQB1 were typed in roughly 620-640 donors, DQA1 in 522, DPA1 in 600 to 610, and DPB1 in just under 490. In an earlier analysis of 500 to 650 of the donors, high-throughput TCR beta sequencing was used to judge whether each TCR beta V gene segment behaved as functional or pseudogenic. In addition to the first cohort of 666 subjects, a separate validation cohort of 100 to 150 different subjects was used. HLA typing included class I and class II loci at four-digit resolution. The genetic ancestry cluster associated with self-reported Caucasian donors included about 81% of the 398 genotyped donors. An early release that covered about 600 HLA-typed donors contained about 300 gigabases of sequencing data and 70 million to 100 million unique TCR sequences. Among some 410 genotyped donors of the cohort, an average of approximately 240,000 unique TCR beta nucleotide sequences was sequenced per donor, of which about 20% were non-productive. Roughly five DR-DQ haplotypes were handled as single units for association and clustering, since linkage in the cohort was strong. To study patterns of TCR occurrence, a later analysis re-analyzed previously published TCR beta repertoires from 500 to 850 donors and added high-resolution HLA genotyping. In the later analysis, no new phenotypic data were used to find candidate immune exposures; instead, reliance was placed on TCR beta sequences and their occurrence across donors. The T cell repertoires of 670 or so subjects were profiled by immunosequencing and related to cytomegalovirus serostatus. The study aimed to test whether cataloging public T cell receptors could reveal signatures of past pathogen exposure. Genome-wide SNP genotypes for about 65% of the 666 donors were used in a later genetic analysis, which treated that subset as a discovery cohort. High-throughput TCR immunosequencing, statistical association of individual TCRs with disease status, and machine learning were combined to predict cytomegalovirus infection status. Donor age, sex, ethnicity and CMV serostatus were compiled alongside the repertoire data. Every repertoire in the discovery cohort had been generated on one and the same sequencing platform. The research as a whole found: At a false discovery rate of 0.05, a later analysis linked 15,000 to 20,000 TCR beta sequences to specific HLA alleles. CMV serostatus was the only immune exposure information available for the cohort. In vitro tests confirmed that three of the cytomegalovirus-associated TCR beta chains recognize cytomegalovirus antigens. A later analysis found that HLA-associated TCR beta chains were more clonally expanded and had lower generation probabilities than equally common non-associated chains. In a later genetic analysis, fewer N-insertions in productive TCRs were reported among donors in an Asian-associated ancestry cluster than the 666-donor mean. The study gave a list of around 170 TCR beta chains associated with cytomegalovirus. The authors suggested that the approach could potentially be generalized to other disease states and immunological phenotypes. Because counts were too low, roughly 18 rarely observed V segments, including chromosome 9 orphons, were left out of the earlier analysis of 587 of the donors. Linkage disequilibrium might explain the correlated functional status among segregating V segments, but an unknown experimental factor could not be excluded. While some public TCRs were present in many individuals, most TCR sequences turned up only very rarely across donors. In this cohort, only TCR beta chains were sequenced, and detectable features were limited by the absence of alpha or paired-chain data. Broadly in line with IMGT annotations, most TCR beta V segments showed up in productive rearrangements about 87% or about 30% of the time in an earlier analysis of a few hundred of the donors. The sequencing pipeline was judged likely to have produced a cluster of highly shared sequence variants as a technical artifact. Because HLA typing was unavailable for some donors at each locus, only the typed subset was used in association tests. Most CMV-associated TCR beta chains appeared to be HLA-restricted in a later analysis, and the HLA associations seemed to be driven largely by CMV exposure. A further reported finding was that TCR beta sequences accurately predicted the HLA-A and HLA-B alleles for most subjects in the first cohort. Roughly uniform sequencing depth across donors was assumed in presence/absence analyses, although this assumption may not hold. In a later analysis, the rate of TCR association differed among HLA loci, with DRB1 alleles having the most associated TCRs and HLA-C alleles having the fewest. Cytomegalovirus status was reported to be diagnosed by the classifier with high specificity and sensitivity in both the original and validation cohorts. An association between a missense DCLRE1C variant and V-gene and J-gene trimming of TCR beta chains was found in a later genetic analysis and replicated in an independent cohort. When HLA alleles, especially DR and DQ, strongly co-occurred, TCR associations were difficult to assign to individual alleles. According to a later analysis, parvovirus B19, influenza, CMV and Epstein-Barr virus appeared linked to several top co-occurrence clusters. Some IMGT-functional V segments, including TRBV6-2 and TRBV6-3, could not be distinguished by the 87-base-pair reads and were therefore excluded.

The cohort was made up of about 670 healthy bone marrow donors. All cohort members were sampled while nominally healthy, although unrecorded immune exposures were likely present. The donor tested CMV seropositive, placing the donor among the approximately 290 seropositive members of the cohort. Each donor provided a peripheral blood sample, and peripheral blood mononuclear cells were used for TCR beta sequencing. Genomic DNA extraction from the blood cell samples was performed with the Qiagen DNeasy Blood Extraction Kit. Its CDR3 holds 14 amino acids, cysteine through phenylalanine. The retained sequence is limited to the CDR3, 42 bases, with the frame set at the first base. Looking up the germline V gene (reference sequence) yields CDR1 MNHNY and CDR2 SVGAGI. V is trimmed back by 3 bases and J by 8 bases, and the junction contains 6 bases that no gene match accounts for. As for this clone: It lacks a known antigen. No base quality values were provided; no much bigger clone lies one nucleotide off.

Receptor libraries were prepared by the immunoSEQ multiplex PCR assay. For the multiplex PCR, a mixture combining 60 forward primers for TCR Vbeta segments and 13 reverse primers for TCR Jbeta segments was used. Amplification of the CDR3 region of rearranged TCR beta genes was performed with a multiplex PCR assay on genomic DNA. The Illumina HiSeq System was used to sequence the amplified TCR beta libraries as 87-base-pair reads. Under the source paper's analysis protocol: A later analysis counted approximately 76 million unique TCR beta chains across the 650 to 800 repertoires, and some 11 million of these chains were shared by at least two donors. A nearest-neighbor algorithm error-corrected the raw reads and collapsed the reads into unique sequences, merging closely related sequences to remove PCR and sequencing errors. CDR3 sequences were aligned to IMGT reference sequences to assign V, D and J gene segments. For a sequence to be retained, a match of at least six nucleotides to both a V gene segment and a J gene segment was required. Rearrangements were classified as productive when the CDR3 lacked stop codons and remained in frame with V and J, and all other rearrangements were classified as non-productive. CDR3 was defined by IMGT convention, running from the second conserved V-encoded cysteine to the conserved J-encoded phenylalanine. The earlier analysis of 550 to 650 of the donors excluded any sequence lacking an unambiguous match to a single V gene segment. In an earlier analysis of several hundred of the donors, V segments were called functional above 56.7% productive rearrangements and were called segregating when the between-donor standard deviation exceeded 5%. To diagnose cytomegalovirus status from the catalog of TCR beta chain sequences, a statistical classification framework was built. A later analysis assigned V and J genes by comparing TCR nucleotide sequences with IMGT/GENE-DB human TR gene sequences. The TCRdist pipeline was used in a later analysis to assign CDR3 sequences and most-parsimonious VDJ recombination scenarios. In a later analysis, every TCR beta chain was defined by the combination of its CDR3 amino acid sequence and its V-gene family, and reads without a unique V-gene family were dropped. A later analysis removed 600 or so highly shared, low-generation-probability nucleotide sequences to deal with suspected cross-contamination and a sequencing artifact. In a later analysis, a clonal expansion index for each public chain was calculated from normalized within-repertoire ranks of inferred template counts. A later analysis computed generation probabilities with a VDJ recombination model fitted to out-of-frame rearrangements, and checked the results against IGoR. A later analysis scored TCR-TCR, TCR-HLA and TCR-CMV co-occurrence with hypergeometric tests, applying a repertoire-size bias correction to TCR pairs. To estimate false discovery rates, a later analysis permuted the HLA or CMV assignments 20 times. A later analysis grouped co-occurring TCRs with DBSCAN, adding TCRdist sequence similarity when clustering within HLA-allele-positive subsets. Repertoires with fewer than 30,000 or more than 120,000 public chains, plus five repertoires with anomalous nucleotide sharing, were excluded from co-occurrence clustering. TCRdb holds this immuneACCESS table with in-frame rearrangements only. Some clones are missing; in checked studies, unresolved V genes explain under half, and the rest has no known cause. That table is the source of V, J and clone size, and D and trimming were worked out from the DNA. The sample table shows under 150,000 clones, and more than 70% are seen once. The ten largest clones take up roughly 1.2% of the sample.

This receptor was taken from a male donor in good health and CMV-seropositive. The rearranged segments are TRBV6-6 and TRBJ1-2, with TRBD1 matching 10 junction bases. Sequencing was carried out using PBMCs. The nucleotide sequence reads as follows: TGTGCCAGCAGTTATCTTGGGACAGGGGAAGGCTACACCTTC. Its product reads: CASSYLGTGEGYTF.